This entry lists 16 T cell receptor beta chains sequenced from one sample in a study of CD4 and CD8 cells across lung adenocarcinoma regions. TCRdb processed the PCR reads anew with MiXCR; each CDR3 protein has one entry. Of 5,000 to 8,000 distinct CDR3 sequences listed, roughly half are singletons. The source material was CD8+ T cells from the center of a lung tumor. The receptors derive from a female donor with lung adenocarcinoma. The CD4 and CD8 labels of this study may be unreliable.

Only a few counts were recorded for this clonotype. This chain connects TRBV23-1 to TRBJ2-5, with 9 bases aligning to TRBD2. TRBV23-1 is classed as an ORF, of uncertain function. The junction had 2 bases not matched to a gene; V was cut back by 1 base and J by 5 bases. CDR3 length: 14 amino acids. For the CDR3, the DNA is TGCGCCAGCAGTCAATATGCGGGGGGGGAGACCCAGTACTTC. Protein: CASSQYAGGETQYF.

There are a few counts of this clonotype. The chain recombines TRBV11-2 with TRBJ1-5; tentatively, D is TRBD1 (5 bases). CDR3 size: 13 residues. V was cut by 5 bases and J by 4 bases, with 9 bases left in between. The germline V gene encodes CDR1 SGHAT and CDR2 FQNNGV. The CDR3 nucleotides are TGTGCCAGCAGCGTCGGGGGAAATCAGCCCCAGCATTTT. It specifies CASSVGGNQPQHF.

This clonotype was observed a handful of times. At one end, the junction sequence differs from germline, possibly due to a read error. The rearrangement uses TRBV11-2 and TRBJ2-3, with D perhaps given as TRBD1 or TRBD2 (6 bases each). CDR1 SGHAT and CDR2 FQNNGV come from the germline V gene. This CDR3 comprises 15 residues. The CDR3 loop reads CASSFGGGPVETQYF. Written as DNA, the CDR3 is TGTGCCAGCAGCTTCGGGGGCGGGCCTGTAGAGACGCAGTATTTC.

Of note for this clonotype: At one of its ends the junction is not consistent with the germline gene, which may arise from a read error. This chain connects TRBV7-6 to TRBJ2-1; perhaps D is TRBD1 or TRBD2 (5 bases each). The CDR3 spans 13 residues. In germline, CDR1 is SGHVS, CDR2 FNYEAQ. The chain's CDR3 is CASLGVWLDAQFF. Here the CDR3 DNA reads TGTGCCAGCCTGGGGGTGTGGCTCGATGCGCAGTTCTTT. Based on the CDR3 plus reference TRBV7-6 and TRBJ2-1, the full variable domain is GAGVSQSPRYKVTKRGQDVALRCDPISGHVSLYWYRQALGQGPEFLTYFNYEAQQDKSGLPNDRFSAERPEGSISTLTIQRTEQRDSAMYRCASLGVWLDAQFFGPGTRLTVL.

This clonotype has at least ten counts. V and J are TRBV10-2 and TRBJ2-5, with 8 bases aligning to TRBD2. The CDR3 contains 13 residues. In germline, CDR1 is WSHSY, CDR2 SAAADI. Trimming at V came to 8 bases and at J to 5 bases, leaving 7 bases not matched to a gene. In DNA form, the CDR3 reads TGCGCCAGCTGTCTAGCGGGTCGGGAGACCCAGTACTTC. Translating it yields CASCLAGRETQYF.

Of note for this clonotype: Mismatch with germline at one junction end may stem from a read error. The rearrangement links TRBV12-3 or TRBV12-4 to TRBJ2-5; 10 positions match TRBD2. The CDR3 covers 15 residues. The CDR3 is CASGRSGGGLDTQYF. The CDR3 nucleotides are TGTGCCAGCGGTAGGAGCGGGGGGGGGTTGGATACGCAGTATTTC.

On this clonotype: The junction departs from the called germline gene at one end, perhaps through a read error. This chain connects TRBV10-3 to TRBJ2-3; no definite D call. The CDR3 length is 14 residues. Looked up from germline, CDR1 is ENHRY and CDR2 is SYGVKD. CDR3 nucleotides: TGTGCCATCAGGGGCGGAAGAGGCCAAGATACGCAGTACTTT. This sequence encodes CAIRGGRGQDTQYF.

With respect to this clonotype: The junction does not match germline at one end; this may be a read error. This chain joins TRBV12-3 or TRBV12-4 and TRBJ2-6; possibly TRBD1 for D (6 bases). The CDR3 extends over 16 amino acids. As DNA, the CDR3 is TGTGCCAGCAGCCACGGGATGGGGGCTGGGGCCGAGGCCCAGACCTTC. Protein: CASSHGMGAGAEAQTF.

This clonotype was detected a few times. The chain is built from TRBV19 and TRBJ2-1; D perhaps matches TRBD2 (6 bases). The J call could be wrong; TRBJ2-7 is a better fit for the DNA end. The germline gives CDR1 LNHDA, CDR2 SQIVND (reference sequence). This CDR3 is 18 amino acids long. The CDR3 DNA follows: TGTGCCAGTAGTATAGATCACGGGCTCGGCGGGACTTCGGACGAGCAGTACTTC. Its translation is CASSIDHGLGGTSDEQYF.

As regards this clonotype: The junction departs from the called germline gene at one end, perhaps through a read error. V gene TRBV5-1 combines with J gene TRBJ2-1, with TRBD2 matching 9 bases. The CDR3 extends over 16 amino acids. Germline V gene lookup returns CDR1 SGHRS and CDR2 YFSETQ. CDR3 nucleotide sequence: TGCGCCAGCAGCGCGGGGGGGGGCCGGCTCAAAGATACGCAGTATTTC. Amino acids: CASSAGGGRLKDTQYF.

Regarding this clonotype: An end of the junction does not agree with germline; a read error may underlie this. V is TRBV6-1 and J is TRBJ2-3, with 8 bases that match TRBD2. The CDR3 runs to 15 residues. Germline V gives CDR1 MNHNS, CDR2 SASEGT. The CDR3 coding sequence is TGTGCCAGCAGTGAAATAGCGGGGAGCACCGACGCGCAGTACTTT. Its protein product is CASSEIAGSTDAQYF.

Comments on this clonotype: Without the conserved terminal phenylalanine or tryptophan, this CDR3 likely stems from a read error. The chain links TRBV5-4 to TRBJ2-5; 9 nucleotides match TRBD1. The last part of the DNA fits TRBJ2-1 better; the J call may be wrong. The CDR3 covers 14 residues. Germline loops: CDR1 SGHNT, CDR2 YYREEE (reference sequence). This CDR3 is CASSVQGAQETQFL. CDR3 sequence (DNA): TGTGCCAGCAGTGTACAGGGGGCGCAAGAGACCCAGTTCTTG.

As for this clonotype: Mismatch with germline at one junction end may stem from a read error. This chain's CDR3 is CASTGVRGTETQYF. As DNA, the CDR3 is TGTGCGAGCACCGGGGTCCGTGGCACAGAGACCCAGTACTTC. The chain links TRBV7-2 to TRBJ2-5; possibly TRBD2 for D (5 bases). Germline V lookup: CDR1 SGHTA, CDR2 FQGNSA. This CDR3 comprises 14 residues. The variable domain in full, completed from reference TRBV7-2 and TRBJ2-5, reads GAGVSQSPSNKVTEKGKDVELRCDPISGHTALYWYRQSLGQGLEFLIYFQGNSAPDKSGLPSDRFSAERTGGSVSTLTIQRTQQEDSAVYLCASTGVRGTETQYFGPGTRLLVL.

V usage is TRBV6-1 and J usage is TRBJ2-2, with D possibly matching TRBD2 (6 bases). The DNA end lines up better with TRBJ2-3; the J call may be wrong. From germline, CDR1 is MNHNS and CDR2 SASEGT. The CDR3 sequence is 15 residues long. The CDR3 spells CASQAEMAGTGEQYF. In nucleotides, the CDR3 is TGTGCCAGCCAGGCGGAGATGGCGGGGACCGGGGAGCAGTATTTT.

Within the sample, this clonotype is medium-sized. The chain couples TRBV25-1 to TRBJ2-3; 10 bases map to TRBD2. V lost 7 bases to trimming and J lost 3 bases; unmatched junction nucleotides: 1. This CDR3 region has 13 residues. Per germline, CDR1 MGHDK and CDR2 SYGVNS. CDR3 residues: CASKTSGTDTQYF. The CDR3 bases are TGTGCCAGCAAGACTAGCGGGACAGATACGCAGTATTTT.

This clonotype was counted only a few times. This chain joins TRBV5-1 and TRBJ2-1, with a weak D call TRBD1 (6 bases). TRBJ2-5 matches the DNA end more closely, so the J call is doubtful. The germline V gene encodes CDR1 SGHRS and CDR2 YFSETQ. This CDR3 is 14 amino acids long. In nucleotides, the CDR3 is TGCGCCAGCAGCTTAGGCCCAGGGGCGGAGACCCAGTACTTC. Its protein is CASSLGPGAETQYF.